Sequencing of this T cell receptor (beta chain) was carried out in a study of T cells in Graves' hyperthyroidism and ophthalmopathy. Researchers amplified the TCR beta CDR3 regions from RNA transcripts. First-round RT-PCR targeting the TCR CDR3 was performed with the HTBI primer set. TCRdb fed the multiplex PCR reads into MiXCR, producing one record per CDR3 protein. The sample lists 200,000 to 250,000 distinct CDR3 sequences, 24% seen once, with about a third in the top ten. The trim removed 3 bases at V and 5 bases at J, leaving 2 bases unmatched. The germline CDR1 and CDR2 sequences are LNHNV and YYDKDF (reference sequence). This CDR3 is built from 14 residues. This sample holds PBMCs from approximately 10 ml fresh peripheral blood. A word on this clonotype: Its specificity is unknown.

General observations from the study: Most thyroid clonotypes with frequency above 0.001 were detected in blood.

The sequence derives from a woman aged 35 to 49 with Graves' ophthalmopathy. V gene TRBV15 combines with J gene TRBJ1-2; 11 nucleotides agree with TRBD1. Sequencing was done on a sample of blood. CDR3 nucleotides: TGTGCCACCAGCAGCGGACAGGGGGCTTATGGCTACACCTTC. It encodes CATSSGQGAYGYTF. Variable domain in full (rest from reference TRBV15 and TRBJ1-2): DAMVIQNPRYQVTQFGKPVTLSCSQTLNHNVMYWYQQKSSQAPKLLFHYYDKDFNNEADTPDNFQSRRPNTSFCFLDIRSPGLGDTAMYLCATSSGQGAYGYTFGSGTRLTVV.